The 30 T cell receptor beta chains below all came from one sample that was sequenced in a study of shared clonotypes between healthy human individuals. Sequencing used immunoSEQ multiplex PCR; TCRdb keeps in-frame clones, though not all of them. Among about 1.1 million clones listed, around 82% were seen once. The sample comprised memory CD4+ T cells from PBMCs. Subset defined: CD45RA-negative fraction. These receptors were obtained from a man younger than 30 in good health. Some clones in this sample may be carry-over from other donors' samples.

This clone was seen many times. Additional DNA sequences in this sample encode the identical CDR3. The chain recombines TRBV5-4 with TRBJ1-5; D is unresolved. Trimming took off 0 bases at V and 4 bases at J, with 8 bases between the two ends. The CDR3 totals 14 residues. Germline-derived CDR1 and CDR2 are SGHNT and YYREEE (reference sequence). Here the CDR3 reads CASSLGGTNQPQHF. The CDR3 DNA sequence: TGTGCCAGCAGCTTGGGAGGTACTAATCAGCCCCAGCATTTT.

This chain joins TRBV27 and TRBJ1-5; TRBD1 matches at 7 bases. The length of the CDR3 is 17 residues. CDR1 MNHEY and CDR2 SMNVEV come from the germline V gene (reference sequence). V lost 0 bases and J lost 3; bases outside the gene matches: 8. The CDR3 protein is CASSLSIPGQYNQPQHF. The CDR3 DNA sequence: TGTGCCAGCAGTTTATCGATTCCGGGACAGTACAATCAGCCCCAGCATTTT.

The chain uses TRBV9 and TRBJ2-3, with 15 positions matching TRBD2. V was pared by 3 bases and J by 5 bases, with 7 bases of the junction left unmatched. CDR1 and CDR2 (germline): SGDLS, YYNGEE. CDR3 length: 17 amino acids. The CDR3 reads CASSAGGLAGGLDTQYF. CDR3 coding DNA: TGTGCCAGCAGCGCCGGGGGACTAGCGGGAGGATTAGATACGCAGTATTTT.

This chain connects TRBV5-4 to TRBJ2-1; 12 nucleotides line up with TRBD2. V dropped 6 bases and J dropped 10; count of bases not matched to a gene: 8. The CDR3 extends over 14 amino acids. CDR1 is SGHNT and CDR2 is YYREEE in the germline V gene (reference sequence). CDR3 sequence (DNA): TGTGCCAGCACCATACTAGCGGGAGGAGACGAGCAGTTCTTC. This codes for CASTILAGGDEQFF.

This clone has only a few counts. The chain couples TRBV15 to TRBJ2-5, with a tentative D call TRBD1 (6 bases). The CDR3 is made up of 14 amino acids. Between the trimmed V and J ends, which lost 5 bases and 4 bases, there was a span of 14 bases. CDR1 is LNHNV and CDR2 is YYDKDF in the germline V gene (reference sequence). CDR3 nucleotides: TGTGCCACCAGCGGACCAAACAGGGTAGAGACCCAGTACTTC. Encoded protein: CATSGPNRVETQYF. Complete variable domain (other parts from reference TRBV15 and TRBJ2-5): DAMVIQNPRYQVTQFGKPVTLSCSQTLNHNVMYWYQQKSSQAPKLLFHYYDKDFNNEADTPDNFQSRRPNTSFCFLDIRSPGLGDTAMYLCATSGPNRVETQYFGPGTRLLVL.

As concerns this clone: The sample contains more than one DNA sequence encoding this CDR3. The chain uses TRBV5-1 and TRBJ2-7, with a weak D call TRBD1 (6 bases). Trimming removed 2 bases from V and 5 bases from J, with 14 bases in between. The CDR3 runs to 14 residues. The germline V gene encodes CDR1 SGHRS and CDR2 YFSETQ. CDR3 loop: CASSLWGPGNEQYF. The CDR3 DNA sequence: TGCGCCAGCAGCTTATGGGGGCCCGGCAACGAGCAGTACTTC.

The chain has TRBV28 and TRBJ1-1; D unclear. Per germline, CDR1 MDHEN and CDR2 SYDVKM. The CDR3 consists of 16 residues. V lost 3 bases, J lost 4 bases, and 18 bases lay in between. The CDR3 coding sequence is TGTGCCAGCAGTTTTCTTTCCATCCTGGGTAGCACTGAAGCTTTCTTT. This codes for CASSFLSILGSTEAFF.

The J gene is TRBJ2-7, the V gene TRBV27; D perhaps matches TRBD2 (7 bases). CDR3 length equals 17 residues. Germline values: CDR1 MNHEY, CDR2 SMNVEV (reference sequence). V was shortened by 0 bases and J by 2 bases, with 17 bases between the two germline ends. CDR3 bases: TGTGCCAGCAGTTTATCCTTAATAGGGGGGAGGGCCTACGAGCAGTACTTC. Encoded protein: CASSLSLIGGRAYEQYF.

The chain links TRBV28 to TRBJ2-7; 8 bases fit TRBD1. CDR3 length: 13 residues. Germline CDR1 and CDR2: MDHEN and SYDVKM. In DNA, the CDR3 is TGTGCCAGCAGTTTAGACCTCCTGGACAGGGATTTAGTC. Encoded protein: CASSLDLLDRDLV.

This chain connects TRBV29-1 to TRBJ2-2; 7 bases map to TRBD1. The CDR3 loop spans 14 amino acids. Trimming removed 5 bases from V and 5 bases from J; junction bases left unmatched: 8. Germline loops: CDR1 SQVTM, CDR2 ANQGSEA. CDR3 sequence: CSVQTGRKTGELFF. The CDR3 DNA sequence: TGCAGCGTTCAGACAGGGAGAAAGACCGGGGAGCTGTTTTTT.

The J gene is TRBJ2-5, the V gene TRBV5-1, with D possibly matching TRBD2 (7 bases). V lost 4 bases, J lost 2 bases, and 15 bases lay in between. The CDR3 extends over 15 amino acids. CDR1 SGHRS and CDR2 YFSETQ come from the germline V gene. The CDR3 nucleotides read TGCGCCAGCAGCAGGGAGGGACACCTACAAGAGACCCAGTACTTC. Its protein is CASSREGHLQETQYF.

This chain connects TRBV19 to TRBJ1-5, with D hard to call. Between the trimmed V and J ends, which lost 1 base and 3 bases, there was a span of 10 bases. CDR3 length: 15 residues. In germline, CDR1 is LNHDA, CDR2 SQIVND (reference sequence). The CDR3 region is CASSIAGGINQPQHF. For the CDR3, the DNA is TGTGCCAGTAGTATAGCGGGAGGGATCAATCAGCCCCAGCATTTT.

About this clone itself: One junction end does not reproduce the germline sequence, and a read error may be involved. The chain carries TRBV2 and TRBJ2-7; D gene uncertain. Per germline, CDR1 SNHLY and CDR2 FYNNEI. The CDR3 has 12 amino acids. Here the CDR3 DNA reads TGTGCCAGCAGAGAGCGTTCCTCCGAGCAGTACTTC. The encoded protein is CASRERSSEQYF.

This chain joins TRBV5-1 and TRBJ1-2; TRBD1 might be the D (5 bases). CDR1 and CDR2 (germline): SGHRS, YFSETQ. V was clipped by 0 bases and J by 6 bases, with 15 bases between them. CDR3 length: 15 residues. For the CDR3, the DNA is TGCGCCAGCAGCTTGGCTACCCAGGGAGGGAATGGCTACACCTTC. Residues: CASSLATQGGNGYTF.

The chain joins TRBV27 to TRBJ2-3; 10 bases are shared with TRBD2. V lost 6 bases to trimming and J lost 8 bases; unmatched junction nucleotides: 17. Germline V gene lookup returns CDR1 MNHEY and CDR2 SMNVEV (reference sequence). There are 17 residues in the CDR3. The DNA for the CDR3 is TGTGCCAGCAGCACCAGTCTTAGGACTAGCGGACCCAGTACGCAGTATTTT. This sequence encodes CASSTSLRTSGPSTQYF.

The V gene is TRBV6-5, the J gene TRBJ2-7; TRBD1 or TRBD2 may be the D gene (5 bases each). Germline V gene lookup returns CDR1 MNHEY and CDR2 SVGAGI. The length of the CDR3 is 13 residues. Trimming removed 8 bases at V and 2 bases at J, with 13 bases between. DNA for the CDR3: TGTGCCAGCGAGGGGCAGGGAACCTACGAGCAGTACTTC. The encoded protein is CASEGQGTYEQYF.

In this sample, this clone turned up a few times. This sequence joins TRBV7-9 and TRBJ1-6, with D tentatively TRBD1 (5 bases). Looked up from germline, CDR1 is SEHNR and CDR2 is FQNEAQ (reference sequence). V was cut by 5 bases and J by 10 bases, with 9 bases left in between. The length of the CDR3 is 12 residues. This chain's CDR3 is CASSLRESPLHF. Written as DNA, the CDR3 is TGTGCCAGCAGCCTCAGGGAATCACCCCTCCACTTT. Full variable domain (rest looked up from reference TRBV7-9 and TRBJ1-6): DTGVSQNPRHKITKRGQNVTFRCDPISEHNRLYWYRQTLGQGPEFLTYFQNEAQLEKSRLLSDRFSAERPKGSFSTLEIQRTEQGDSAMYLCASSLRESPLHFGNGTRLTVT.

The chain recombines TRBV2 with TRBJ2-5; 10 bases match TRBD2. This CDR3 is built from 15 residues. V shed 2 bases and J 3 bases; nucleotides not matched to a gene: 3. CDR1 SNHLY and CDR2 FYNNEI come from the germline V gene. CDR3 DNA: TGTGCCAGCAGTGAATGGACTAGCGGAGAAGAGACCCAGTACTTC. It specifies CASSEWTSGEETQYF.

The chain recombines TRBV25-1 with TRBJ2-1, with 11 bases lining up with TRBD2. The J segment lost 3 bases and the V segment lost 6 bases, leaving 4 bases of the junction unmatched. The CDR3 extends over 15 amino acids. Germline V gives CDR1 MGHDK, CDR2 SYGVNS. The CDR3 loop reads CASRRTSGLYNEQFF. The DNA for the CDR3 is TGTGCCAGCAGGAGGACTAGCGGGCTCTACAATGAGCAGTTCTTC.

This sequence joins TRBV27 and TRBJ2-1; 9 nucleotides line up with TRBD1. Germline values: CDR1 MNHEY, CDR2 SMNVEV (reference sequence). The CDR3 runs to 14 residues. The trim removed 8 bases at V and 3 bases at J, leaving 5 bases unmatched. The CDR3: CASSRTGDYNEQFF. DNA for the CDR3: TGTGCCAGCTCTCGGACAGGGGACTACAATGAGCAGTTCTTC.

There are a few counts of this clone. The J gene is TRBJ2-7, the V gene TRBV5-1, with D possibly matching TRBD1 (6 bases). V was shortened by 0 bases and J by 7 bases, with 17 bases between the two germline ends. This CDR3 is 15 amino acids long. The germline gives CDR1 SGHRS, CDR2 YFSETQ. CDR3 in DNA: TGCGCCAGCAGCTTGGATCCTGAGACAGGTTCAGAGCAGTACTTC. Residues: CASSLDPETGSEQYF.

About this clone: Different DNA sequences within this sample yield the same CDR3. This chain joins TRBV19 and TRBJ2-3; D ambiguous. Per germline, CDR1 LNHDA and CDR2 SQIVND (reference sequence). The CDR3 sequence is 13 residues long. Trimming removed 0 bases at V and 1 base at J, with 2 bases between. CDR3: CASSIEGTDTQYF. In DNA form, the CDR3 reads TGTGCCAGTAGTATAGAGGGCACAGATACGCAGTATTTT. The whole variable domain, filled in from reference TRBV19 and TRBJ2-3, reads DGGITQSPKYLFRKEGQNVTLSCEQNLNHDAMYWYRQDPGQGLRLIYYSQIVNDFQKGDIAEGYSVSREKKESFPLTVTSAQKNPTAFYLCASSIEGTDTQYFGPGTRLTVL.

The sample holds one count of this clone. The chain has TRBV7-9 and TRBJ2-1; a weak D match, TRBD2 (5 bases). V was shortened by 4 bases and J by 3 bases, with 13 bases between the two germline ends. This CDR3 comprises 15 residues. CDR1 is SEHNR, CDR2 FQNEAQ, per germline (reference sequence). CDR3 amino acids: CASSSWTEDYNEQFF. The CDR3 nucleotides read TGTGCCAGCAGCTCGTGGACTGAGGACTACAATGAGCAGTTCTTC.

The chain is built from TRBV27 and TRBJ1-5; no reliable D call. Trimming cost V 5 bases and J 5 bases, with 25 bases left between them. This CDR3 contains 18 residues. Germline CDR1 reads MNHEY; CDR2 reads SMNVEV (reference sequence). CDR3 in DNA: TGTGCCAGCAGTAAAAACTCCGGGTTACGGAATCCCCATCAGCCCCAGCATTTT. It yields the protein CASSKNSGLRNPHQPQHF.

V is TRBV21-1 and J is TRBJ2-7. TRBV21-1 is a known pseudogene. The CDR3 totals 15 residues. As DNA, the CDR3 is TGTGCCAGCAGCAACCGGGACCCAGCAGGTTACGAGCAGTACTTC. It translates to CASSNRDPAGYEQYF.

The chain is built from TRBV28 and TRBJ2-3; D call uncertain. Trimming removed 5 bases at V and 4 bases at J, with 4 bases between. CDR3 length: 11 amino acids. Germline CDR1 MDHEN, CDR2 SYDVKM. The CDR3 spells CASSVPDTQYF. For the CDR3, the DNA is TGTGCCAGCAGTGTACCAGATACGCAGTATTTT. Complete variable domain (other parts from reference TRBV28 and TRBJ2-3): DVKVTQSSRYLVKRTGEKVFLECVQDMDHENMFWYRQDPGLGLRLIYFSYDVKMKEKGDIPEGYSVSREKKERFSLILESASTNQTSMYLCASSVPDTQYFGPGTRLTVL.

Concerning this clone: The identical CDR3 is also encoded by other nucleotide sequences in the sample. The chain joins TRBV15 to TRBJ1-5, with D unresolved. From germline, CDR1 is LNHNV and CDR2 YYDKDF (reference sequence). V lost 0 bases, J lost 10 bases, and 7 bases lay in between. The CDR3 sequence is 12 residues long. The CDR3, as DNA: TGTGCCACCAGCAGAGACGCGCAACCCCAGCATTTT. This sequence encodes CATSRDAQPQHF.

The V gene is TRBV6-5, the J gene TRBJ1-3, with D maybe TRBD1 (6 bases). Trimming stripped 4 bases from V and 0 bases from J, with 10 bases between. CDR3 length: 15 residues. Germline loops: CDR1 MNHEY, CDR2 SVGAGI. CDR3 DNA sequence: TGTGCCAGCAGTTCGACAGGAGACTCTGGAAACACCATATATTTT. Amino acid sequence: CASSSTGDSGNTIYF.

CDR3 DNA sequence: TGTGCCAGCAGCTTAGACGGGACTAGCGGGAGGCTGGGGTACGAGCAGTACTTC. This encodes CASSLDGTSGRLGYEQYF. The chain has TRBV11-2 and TRBJ2-7; 15 nucleotides align to TRBD2. Trimming removed 0 bases from V and 4 bases from J; junction bases left unmatched: 7. CDR1 and CDR2 (germline): SGHAT, FQNNGV. The CDR3 has 18 amino acids.

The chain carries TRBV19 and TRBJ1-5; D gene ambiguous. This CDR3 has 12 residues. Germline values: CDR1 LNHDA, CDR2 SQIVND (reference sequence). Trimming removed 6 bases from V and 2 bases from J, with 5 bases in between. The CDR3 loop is CASRLRNQPQHF. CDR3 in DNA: TGTGCCAGTAGGCTACGCAATCAGCCCCAGCATTTT.